The present entry profiles one T cell receptor (beta chain) with its context. Method: immunoSEQ multiplex PCR; TCRdb's copy keeps in-frame clones and lacks some. Of about 130,000 clones in the sample, 80% to 95% are singletons; the top ten hold more than 2%. The data were taken from a study of control samples from healthy donors and cancer patients. The germline V gene encodes CDR1 GTSNPN and CDR2 SVGIG (reference sequence). Trimming took 6 bases from V and 7 from J, leaving 16 bases between them. The CDR3 has 14 amino acids. The source is a man aged 18-30 years in good health. The sequenced sample was blood. The V gene is TRBV30, the J gene TRBJ1-6, with a possible D match to TRBD1 (5 bases). The CDR3 DNA sequence: TGTGCCTGCGATCCGGAGGGGATCAATTCACCCCTCCACTTT. This gives the protein CACDPEGINSPLHF.